Listed here are 10 T cell receptor beta chains from one sample, sequenced in a study of blood T cells in healthy people across ages. Alongside a J-beta primer mix, a sample-barcoded 5' primer served in a second PCR lasting about 7 to 11 cycles. TCRdb used MiXCR to reprocess the 5' RACE reads, holding one entry per CDR3 protein. The table lists over 500,000 distinct CDR3 sequences, roughly a quarter of them singletons, with about 3.3% in the top ten. These sequences were also reported in another study, on T cells of mothers and their children.

Sample: blood. Source of these receptors: a boy aged 2 to 10 in good health.

The V call is TRBV12-3 or TRBV12-4, the J call TRBJ2-1; tentative D call: TRBD1 (6 bases). The CDR3 runs 11 residues. V gave up 11 bases and J gave up 6 bases, with 11 bases separating them. The CDR3 reads CAVRGGNEQFF. CDR3 bases: TGTGCCGTCCGAGGGGGCAATGAGCAGTTCTTC.

This clonotype was detected only a few times. The chain carries TRBV5-1 and TRBJ2-7; D uncertain. The CDR3 length is 13 residues. V lost 1 base and J 3 bases, leaving 8 bases between the germline ends. The germline CDR1 and CDR2 sequences are SGHRS and YFSETQ. The CDR3 nucleotides are TGCGCCAGCAGCTTGTCCCCATTCTACGAGCAGTACTTC. Its protein is CASSLSPFYEQYF.

The gene calls are TRBV9 and TRBJ2-5; 7 bases are shared with TRBD1. V shed 5 bases, J shed 5 bases, and the junction held 12 bases outside the gene matches. The CDR3 loop spans 15 amino acids. Germline V gene lookup returns CDR1 SGDLS and CDR2 YYNGEE. CDR3: CASSKGQFVRETQYF. Here the CDR3 DNA reads TGTGCCAGCAGTAAGGGACAGTTCGTGAGGGAGACCCAGTACTTC. Using reference TRBV9 and TRBJ2-5 for the parts outside the CDR3, the full variable domain is DSGVTQTPKHLITATGQRVTLRCSPRSGDLSVYWYQQSLDQGLQFLIQYYNGEERAKGNILERFSAQQFPDLHSELNLSSLELGDSALYFCASSKGQFVRETQYFGPGTRLLVL.

The chain uses TRBV24-1 and TRBJ2-2; TRBD2 aligns across 12 bases. V lost 7 bases, J lost 6 bases, and 2 bases stayed unmatched. Germline CDR1 reads KGHDR; CDR2 reads SFDVKD. CDR3 length equals 14 residues. CDR3 nucleotides: TGTGCCACCAGGACTAGCGGGAGCTCCGGGGAGCTGTTTTTT. As protein: CATRTSGSSGELFF.

The rearrangement uses TRBV3-1 and TRBJ1-2, with D unresolved. The germline V gene has CDR1 LGHDT and CDR2 YNNKEL (reference sequence). V lost 0 bases, J lost 4 bases, and 15 bases lay in between. The CDR3 is 16 residues long. Written as DNA, the CDR3 is TGTGCCAGCAGCCAAGAACCCCTTAGGAGGGTCTATGGCTACACCTTC. Protein sequence: CASSQEPLRRVYGYTF. The entire variable domain, with the rest obtained from reference TRBV3-1 and TRBJ1-2, is as follows: DTAVSQTPKYLVTQMGNDKSIKCEQNLGHDTMYWYKQDSKKFLKIMFSYNNKELIINETVPNRFSPKSPDKAHLNLHINSLELGDSAVYFCASSQEPLRRVYGYTFGSGTRLTVV.

This clonotype was counted only a few times. The rearrangement joins TRBV4-3 to TRBJ2-3; possibly TRBD2 for D (6 bases). Trimming stripped 1 base from V and 1 base from J, with 12 bases between. From germline, CDR1 is LGHNA and CDR2 YSLEER. There are 16 residues in the CDR3. The CDR3 bases are TGCGCCAGCAGCCAAGCTCGCGCTAGCGGCACAGATACGCAGTATTTT. Its translation: CASSQARASGTDTQYF.

This clonotype has only a few counts. The chain couples TRBV20-1 to TRBJ1-5, with 8 bases matching TRBD1. V was pared by 5 bases and J by 2 bases, with 5 bases of the junction left unmatched. The CDR3 loop spans 14 amino acids. Looked up from germline, CDR1 is DFQATT and CDR2 is SNEGSKA (reference sequence). CDR3 in DNA: TGCAGTGCTTCCAGGGGGCTGGGCAATCAGCCCCAGCATTTT. Amino acid sequence: CSASRGLGNQPQHF.

The chain joins TRBV29-1 to TRBJ1-2; D unclear. Germline values: CDR1 SQVTM, CDR2 ANQGSEA. The CDR3 has 17 amino acids. The V and J ends lost 0 bases and 4 bases respectively, with 21 bases between them. CDR3 sequence reads: CSVEDLGGWAGLYGYTF. The CDR3 DNA reads TGCAGCGTTGAAGATCTTGGTGGTTGGGCAGGACTCTATGGCTACACCTTC.

The genes are TRBV6-2 or TRBV6-3 and TRBJ2-7; D assignment may be TRBD1 or TRBD2 (5 bases each). V shed 2 bases and J shed 4 bases, with 21 bases lying between them. Germline CDR1 is MNHEY and CDR2 is SVGEGT. The CDR3 runs to 17 residues. CDR3 amino acids: CASSYGPERGTPYEQYF. In DNA, the CDR3 is TGTGCCAGCAGTTACGGGCCTGAACGGGGCACCCCGTACGAGCAGTACTTC.

V is TRBV28 and J is TRBJ2-3; D is undetermined. Trimming stripped 3 bases from V and 6 bases from J, with 10 bases between. The germline V gene encodes CDR1 MDHEN and CDR2 SYDVKM. The CDR3 runs 13 residues. CDR3 amino acids: CASSLGEEDTQYF. CDR3 bases: TGTGCCAGCAGTTTGGGTGAGGAGGATACGCAGTATTTT.